This T cell receptor (beta chain) comes out of a study of technical replicates of blood from a few donors. CDR1 and CDR2 from the germline V gene are GTSNPN and SVGIG (reference sequence). V trimming: 7 bases; J trimming: 3 bases; junction bases outside the gene matches: 9. The length of the CDR3 is 13 residues. Sequenced by immunoSEQ multiplex PCR; TCRdb stores in-frame clones only, minus some. The data contain tens of thousands of clones, about 95% of them singletons. Sequences were obtained from T cells isolated from PBMCs. This clonotype was sampled from a human donor in good health. The chain carries TRBV30 and TRBJ2-7, with TRBD1 matching over 7 bases. The CDR3: CAFEEDRFYEQYF. DNA for the CDR3: TGTGCCTTCGAGGAGGACAGGTTCTACGAGCAGTACTTC.